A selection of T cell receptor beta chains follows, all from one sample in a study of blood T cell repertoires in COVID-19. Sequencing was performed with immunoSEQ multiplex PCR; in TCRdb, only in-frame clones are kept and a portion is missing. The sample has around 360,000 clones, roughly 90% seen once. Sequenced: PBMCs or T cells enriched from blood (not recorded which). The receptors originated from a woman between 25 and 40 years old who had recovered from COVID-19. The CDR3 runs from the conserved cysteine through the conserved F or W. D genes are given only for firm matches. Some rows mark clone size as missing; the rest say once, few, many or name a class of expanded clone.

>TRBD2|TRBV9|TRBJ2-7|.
TGTGCCAGCAGCCTAAGCGGGGGGGCAGGCGAGCAGTACTTC
CASSLSGGAGEQYF
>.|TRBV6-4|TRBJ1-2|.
TGTGCCACCGAGCGGGGGGGGGAAAAATCGGAAAACTTTGGCTACACCTTC
CATERGGEKSENFGYTF
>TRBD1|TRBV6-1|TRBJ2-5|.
TGTGCCAGCAGTGAGGACAGGGCCGAGACCCAGTACTTC
CASSEDRAETQYF
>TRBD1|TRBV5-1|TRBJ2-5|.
TGCGCCAGCAGCGGGGACAGGGGTACGGAGACCCAGTACTTC
CASSGDRGTETQYF
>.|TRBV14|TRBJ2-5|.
TGTGCCAGCAGCCAAGGAATGAAGCACGCCCAGTACTTC
CASSQGMKHAQYF
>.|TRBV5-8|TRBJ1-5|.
TGTGCCAGCAGCCCTCTGGGCAGGTTTAGCAATCAGCCCCAGCATTTT
CASSPLGRFSNQPQHF
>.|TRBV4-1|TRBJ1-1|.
TGCGCCAGCAGCCAAGAGTGGGGGCGAACTGAAGCTTTCTTT
CASSQEWGRTEAFF
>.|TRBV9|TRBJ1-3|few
TGTGCCAGCAGCGTCGATCACGGGAGCTCTGGAAACACCATATATTTT
CASSVDHGSSGNTIYF
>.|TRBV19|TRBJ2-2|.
TGTGCCAGTAGTATCCAGGGTAGGACCGGGGAGCTGTTTTTT
CASSIQGRTGELFF
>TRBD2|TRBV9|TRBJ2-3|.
TGTGCCAGCAGCCCTACCCCCCGGCTAGCGGGGGGGCAGGGAGATACGCAGTATTTT
CASSPTPRLAGGQGDTQYF
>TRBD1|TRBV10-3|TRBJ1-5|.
TGTGCCATCAGGGACCCGGGACAGGGGAATCAGCCCCAGCATTTT
CAIRDPGQGNQPQHF
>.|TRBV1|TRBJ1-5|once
TGCACCAGCAGCCAAGGGTCCAGGGCACCTCATCAGCCCCAGCATTTT
CTSSQGSRAPHQPQHF
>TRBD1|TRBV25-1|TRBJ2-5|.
TGTGCCAGCAGTACAGGGGGACGAGAGACCCAGTACTTC
CASSTGGRETQYF
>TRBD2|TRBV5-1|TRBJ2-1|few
TGCGCCAGCAGCTCCCTCGTTACCGGGACTAGCGGGGACAATGAGCAGTTCTTC
CASSSLVTGTSGDNEQFF
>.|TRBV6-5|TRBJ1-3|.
TGTGCCAGCAGTTACGAGCGGGGCCGTGGAAACACCATATATTTT
CASSYERGRGNTIYF
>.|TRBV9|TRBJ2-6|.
TGTGCCAGCAGCGTAGATCGGGACGGGGGCTCTGGGGCCAACGTCCTGACTTTC
CASSVDRDGGSGANVLTF
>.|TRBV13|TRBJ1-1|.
TGTGCCAGCAGCTTAGAGGGCGGGCGCGGGGCAGCTTTCTTT
CASSLEGGRGAAFF
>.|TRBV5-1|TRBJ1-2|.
TGCGCCAGCAGCTTATTGGGGGGGCAGAACTATGGCTACACCTTC
CASSLLGGQNYGYTF
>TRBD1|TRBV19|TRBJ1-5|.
TGTGCCAGTAACTATCTACCGGGACAGCTCAACTATAGCAATCAGCCCCAGCATTTT
CASNYLPGQLNYSNQPQHF
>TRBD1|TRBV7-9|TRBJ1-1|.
TGTGCCAGCAGCCCCGCTCGGACAGGGGGTGACACTGAAGCTTTCTTT
CASSPARTGGDTEAFF
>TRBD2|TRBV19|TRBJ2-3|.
TGTGCCAGTAGTATGGCGGCTAGCGGGGGGCACACAGATACGCAGTATTTT
CASSMAASGGHTDTQYF
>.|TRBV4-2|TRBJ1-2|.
TGTGCCAGCAGTCAATGGACAGCTAACTATGGCTACACCTTC
CASSQWTANYGYTF
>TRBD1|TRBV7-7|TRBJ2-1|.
TGTGCTAGCAGCCGAATAGACAGGGTGGGCAATGAGCAGTTCTTC
CASSRIDRVGNEQFF
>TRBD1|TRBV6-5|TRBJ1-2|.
TGTGCCAGCAGTTACTCGGGGACAGGGAGAAATGGCTACACCTTC
CASSYSGTGRNGYTF
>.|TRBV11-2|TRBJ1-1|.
TGTGCCAGCAGAACGGGGGGGGCCACTGAAGCTTTCTTT
CASRTGGATEAFF
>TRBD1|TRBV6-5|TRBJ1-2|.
TGTGCCAGCAGGCCACAGGGGGCGGATGGCTACACCTTC
CASRPQGADGYTF
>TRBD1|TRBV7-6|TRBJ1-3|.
TGTGCCAGCAGCCTGACAGGGACCGGAAACACCATATATTTT
CASSLTGTGNTIYF
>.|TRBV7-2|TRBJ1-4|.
TGTGCCAGCAGCTTCCCCCCTGCAACTAATGAAAAACTGTTTTTT
CASSFPPATNEKLFF
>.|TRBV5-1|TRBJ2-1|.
TGCGCCAGCAGCTTGGGGTCGAGCACGGGGTACAATGAGCAGTTCTTC
CASSLGSSTGYNEQFF
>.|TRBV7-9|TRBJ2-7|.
TGTGCCAGCAGCTTAGGGCCGGCGGAAACCTACGAGCAGTACTTC
CASSLGPAETYEQYF
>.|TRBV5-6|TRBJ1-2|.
TGTGCCAGCAGCTCACAGGGCTTCTATGGCTACACCTTC
CASSSQGFYGYTF
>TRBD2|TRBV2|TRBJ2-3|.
TGTGCCAGCAGAACCGGGACTAGCGGGGATACGCAGTATTTT
CASRTGTSGDTQYF
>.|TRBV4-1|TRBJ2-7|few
TGCGCCAGCAGCCCTCGAAGGGGCCGGACCTACGAGCAGTACTTC
CASSPRRGRTYEQYF
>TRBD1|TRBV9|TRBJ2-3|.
TGTGCCAGCAGCTACCCTTCGGGACAGAGCTCCACAGATACGCAGTATTTT
CASSYPSGQSSTDTQYF
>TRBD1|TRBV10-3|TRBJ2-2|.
TGTGCCATCAGGTTACAGGGGGCGAACACCGGGGAGCTGTTTTTT
CAIRLQGANTGELFF
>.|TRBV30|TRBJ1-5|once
TGTGCCTGGAGTGTAAGCTATAGCAATCAGCCCCAGCATTTT
CAWSVSYSNQPQHF